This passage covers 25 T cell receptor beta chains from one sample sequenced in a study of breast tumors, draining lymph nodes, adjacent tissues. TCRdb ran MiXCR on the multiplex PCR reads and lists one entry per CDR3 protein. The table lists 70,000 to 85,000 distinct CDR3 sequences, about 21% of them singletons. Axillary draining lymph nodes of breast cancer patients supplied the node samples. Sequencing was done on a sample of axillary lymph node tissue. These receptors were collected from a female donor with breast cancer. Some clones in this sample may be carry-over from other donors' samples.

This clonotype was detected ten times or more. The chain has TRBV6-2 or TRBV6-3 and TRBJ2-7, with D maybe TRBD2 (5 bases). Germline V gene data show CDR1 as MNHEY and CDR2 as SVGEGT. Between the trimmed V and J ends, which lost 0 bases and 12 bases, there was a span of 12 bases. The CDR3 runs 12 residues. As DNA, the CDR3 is TGTGCCAGCAGTTACTCGGCTAGCTTGCCGTACTTC. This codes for CASSYSASLPYF.

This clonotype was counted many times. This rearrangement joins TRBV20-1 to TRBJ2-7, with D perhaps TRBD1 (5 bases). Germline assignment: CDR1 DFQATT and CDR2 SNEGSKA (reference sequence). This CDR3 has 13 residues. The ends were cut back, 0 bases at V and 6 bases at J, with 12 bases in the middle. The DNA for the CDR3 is TGCAGTGCTAGAGATCCCCTAGGGGTCGAGCAGTACTTC. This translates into CSARDPLGVEQYF.

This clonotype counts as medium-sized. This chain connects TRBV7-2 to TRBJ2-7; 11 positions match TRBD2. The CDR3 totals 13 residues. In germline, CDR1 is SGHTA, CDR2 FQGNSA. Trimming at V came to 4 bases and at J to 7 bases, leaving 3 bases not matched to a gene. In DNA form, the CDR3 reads TGTGCCAGCAGCTCGGGACTAGCGGAAGAGCAGTACTTC. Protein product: CASSSGLAEEQYF. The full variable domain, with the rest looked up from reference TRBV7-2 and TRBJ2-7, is GAGVSQSPSNKVTEKGKDVELRCDPISGHTALYWYRQSLGQGLEFLIYFQGNSAPDKSGLPSDRFSAERTGGSVSTLTIQRTQQEDSAVYLCASSSGLAEEQYFGPGTRLTVT.

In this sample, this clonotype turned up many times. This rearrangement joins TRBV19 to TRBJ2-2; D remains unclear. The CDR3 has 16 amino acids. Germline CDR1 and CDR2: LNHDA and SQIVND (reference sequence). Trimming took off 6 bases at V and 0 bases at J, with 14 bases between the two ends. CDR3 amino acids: CASSLYQTANTGELFF. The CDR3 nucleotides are TGTGCCAGTAGCTTATACCAGACTGCGAACACCGGGGAGCTGTTTTTT.

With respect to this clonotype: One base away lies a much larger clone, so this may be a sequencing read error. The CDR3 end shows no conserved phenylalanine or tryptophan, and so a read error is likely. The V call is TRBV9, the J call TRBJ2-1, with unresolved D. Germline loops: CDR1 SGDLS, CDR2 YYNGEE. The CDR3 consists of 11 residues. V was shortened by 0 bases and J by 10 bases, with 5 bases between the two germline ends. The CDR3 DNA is TGTGCCAGCAGCGTAGCGGACGAGCAGTTCCTC. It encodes CASSVADEQFL.

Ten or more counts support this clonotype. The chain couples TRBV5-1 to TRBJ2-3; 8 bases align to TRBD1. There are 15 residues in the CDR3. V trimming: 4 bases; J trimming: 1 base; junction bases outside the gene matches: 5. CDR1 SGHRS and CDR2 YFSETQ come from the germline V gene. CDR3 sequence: CASSPRDRRTDTQYF. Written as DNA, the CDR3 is TGCGCCAGCAGCCCTCGGGACAGGCGCACAGATACGCAGTATTTT.

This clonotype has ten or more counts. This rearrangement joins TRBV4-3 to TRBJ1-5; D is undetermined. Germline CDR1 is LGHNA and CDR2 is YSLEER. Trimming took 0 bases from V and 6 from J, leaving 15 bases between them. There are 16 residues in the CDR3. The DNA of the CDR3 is TGCGCCAGCAGCCAAGATTTTTTGGTGGCGTCTCAGCCCCAGCATTTT. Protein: CASSQDFLVASQPQHF.

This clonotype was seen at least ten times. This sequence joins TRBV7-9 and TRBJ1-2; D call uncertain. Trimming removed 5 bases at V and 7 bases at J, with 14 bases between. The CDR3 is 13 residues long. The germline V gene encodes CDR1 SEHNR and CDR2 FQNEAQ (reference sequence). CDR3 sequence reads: CASSDTASSGYTF. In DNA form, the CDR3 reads TGTGCCAGCAGCGATACAGCCTCGAGTGGCTACACCTTC.

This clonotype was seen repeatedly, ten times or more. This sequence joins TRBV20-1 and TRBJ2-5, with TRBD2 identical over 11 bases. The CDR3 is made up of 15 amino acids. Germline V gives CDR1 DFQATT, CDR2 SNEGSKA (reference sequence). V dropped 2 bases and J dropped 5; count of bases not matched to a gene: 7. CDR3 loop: CSARNSGLAVETQYF. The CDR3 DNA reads TGCAGTGCTAGAAACTCGGGACTAGCGGTGGAGACCCAGTACTTC.

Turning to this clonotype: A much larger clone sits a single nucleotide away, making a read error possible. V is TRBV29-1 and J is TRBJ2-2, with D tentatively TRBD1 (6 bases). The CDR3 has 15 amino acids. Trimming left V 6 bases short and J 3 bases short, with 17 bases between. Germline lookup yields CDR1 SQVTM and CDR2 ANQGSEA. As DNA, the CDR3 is TGCAGCGTGACAACCAGGACAGTCGACACCGGGGAGCTGTTTTTT. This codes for CSVTTRTVDTGELFF.

This CDR3 is CASSWGQVLLNSPLHF. DNA of the CDR3: TGTGCCAGCAGTTGGGGACAGGTCCTTCTTAATTCACCCCTCCACTTT. This sequence joins TRBV28 and TRBJ1-6; 8 bases line up with TRBD1. The germline gives CDR1 MDHEN, CDR2 SYDVKM. The V gene end was trimmed by 4 bases and the J gene end by 6 bases; junction bases not matched to a gene: 8. CDR3 length: 16 residues.

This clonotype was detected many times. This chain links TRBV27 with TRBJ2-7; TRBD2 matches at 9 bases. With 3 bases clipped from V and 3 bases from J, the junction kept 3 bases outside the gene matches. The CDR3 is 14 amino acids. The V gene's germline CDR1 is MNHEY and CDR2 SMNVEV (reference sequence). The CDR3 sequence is CASSFGAGGYEQYF. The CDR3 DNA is TGTGCCAGCAGTTTTGGAGCGGGAGGCTACGAGCAGTACTTC.

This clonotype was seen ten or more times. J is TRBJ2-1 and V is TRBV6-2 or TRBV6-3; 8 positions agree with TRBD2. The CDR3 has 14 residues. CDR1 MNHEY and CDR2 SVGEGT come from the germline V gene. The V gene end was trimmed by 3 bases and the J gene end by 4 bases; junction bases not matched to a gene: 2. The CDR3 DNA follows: TGTGCCAGCAGTTATAGCGGGACGTACAATGAGCAGTTCTTC. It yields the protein CASSYSGTYNEQFF.

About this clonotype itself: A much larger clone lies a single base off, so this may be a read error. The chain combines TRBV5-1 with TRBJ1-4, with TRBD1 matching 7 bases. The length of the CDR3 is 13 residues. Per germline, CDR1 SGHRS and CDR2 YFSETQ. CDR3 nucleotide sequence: TGCGCCAGCCGACAGGGAACTAATGAAAAACTGTCTTTT. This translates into CASRQGTNEKLSF.

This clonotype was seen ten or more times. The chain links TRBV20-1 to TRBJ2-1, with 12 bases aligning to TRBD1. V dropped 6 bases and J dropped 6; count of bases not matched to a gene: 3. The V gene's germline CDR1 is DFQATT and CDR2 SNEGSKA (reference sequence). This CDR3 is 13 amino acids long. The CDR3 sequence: CSAAGQGANEQFF. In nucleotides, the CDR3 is TGCAGTGCCGCGGGACAGGGGGCCAATGAGCAGTTCTTC.

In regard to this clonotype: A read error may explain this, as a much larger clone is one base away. This CDR3 is CASSLSGTSGSNEQSF. CDR3 sequence (DNA): TGTGCCAGCAGCTTAAGTGGGACTAGCGGGAGTAATGAGCAGTCCTTC. The genes are TRBV7-3 and TRBJ2-1; 14 bases map to TRBD2. The CDR3 length is 16 residues. Germline values: CDR1 SGHTA, CDR2 FQGTGA.

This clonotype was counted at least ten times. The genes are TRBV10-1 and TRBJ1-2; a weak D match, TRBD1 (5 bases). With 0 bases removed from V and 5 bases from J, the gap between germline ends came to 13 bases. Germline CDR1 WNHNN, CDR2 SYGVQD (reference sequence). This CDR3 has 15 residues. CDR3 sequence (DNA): TGCGCCAGCAGTGAGTCGATCGGGGCCCCGTATGGCTACACCTTC. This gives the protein CASSESIGAPYGYTF.

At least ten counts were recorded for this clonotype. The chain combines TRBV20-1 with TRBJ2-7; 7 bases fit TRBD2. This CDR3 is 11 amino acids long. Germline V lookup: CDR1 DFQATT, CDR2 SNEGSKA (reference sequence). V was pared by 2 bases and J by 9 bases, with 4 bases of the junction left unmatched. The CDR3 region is CSARPRGVQYF. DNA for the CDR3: TGCAGTGCTAGACCCCGGGGGGTGCAGTACTTC.

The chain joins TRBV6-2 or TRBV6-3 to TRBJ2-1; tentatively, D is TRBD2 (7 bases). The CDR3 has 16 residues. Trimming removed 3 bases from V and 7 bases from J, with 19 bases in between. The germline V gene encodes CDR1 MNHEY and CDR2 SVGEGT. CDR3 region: CASSYKLRGGGNEQFF. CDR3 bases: TGTGCCAGCAGTTATAAGCTGCGAGGGGGGGGGAATGAGCAGTTCTTC.

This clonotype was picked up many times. CDR3 DNA sequence: TGTGCCAGCACCAACAGGGCCTCTGGAAACACCATATATTTT. Translating it yields CASTNRASGNTIYF. J is TRBJ1-3 and V is TRBV6-2 or TRBV6-3; D might be TRBD1 (6 bases). The germline V gene has CDR1 MNHEY and CDR2 SVGEGT. The V end was cut by 7 bases, the J end by 0 bases, with 10 bases between. The CDR3 is 14 residues long.

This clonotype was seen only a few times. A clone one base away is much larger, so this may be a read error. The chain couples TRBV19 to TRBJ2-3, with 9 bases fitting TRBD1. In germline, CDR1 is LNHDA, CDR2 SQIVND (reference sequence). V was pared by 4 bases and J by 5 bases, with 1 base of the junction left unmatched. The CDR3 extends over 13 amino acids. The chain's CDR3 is CASSNRGRDTQYF. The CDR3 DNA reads TGTGCCAGTAGTAACAGGGGGCGAGATACGCAGTATTTT. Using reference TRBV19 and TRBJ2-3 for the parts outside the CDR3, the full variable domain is DGGITQSPKYLFRKEGQNVTLSCEQNLNHDAMYWYRQDPGQGLRLIYYSQIVNDFQKGDIAEGYSVSREKKESFPLTVTSAQKNPTAFYLCASSNRGRDTQYFGPGTRLTVL.

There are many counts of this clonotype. The CDR3 region is CASSLGRRYYEQYF. The CDR3 nucleotides are TGTGCCAGCAGCTTAGGTCGCAGATACTACGAGCAGTACTTC. The chain couples TRBV7-2 to TRBJ2-7; D not certain. V was clipped by 1 base and J by 3 bases, with 10 bases between them. The germline V gene encodes CDR1 SGHTA and CDR2 FQGNSA. The CDR3 runs 14 residues.

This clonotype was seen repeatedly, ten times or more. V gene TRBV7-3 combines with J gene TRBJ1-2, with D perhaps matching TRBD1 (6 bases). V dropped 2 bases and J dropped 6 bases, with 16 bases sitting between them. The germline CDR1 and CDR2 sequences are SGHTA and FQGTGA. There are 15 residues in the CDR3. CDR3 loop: CASSLYVWTDHGYTF. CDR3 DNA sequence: TGTGCCAGCAGCTTATACGTTTGGACAGACCATGGCTACACCTTC.

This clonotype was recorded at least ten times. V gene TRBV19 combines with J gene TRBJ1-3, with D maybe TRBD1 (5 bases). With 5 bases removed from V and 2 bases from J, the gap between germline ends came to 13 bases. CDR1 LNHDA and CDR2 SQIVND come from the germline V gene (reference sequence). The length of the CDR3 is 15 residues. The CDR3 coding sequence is TGTGCCAGTAGTTCCGGGACCAGAACTGGAAACACCATATATTTT. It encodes CASSSGTRTGNTIYF.

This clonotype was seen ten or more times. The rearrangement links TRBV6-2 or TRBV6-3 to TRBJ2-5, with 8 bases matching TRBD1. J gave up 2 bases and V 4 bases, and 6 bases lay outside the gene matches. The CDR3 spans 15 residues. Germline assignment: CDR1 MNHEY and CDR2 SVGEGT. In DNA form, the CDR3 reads TGTGCCAGCAGTTCAGACAGGGGTGGGCAAGAGACCCAGTACTTC. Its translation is CASSSDRGGQETQYF.